This TCR beta chain was observed in a study of shared clonotypes between healthy human individuals. Study summary: Every donor yielded three CD4 naive, three CD4 memory, two CD8 naive and one CD8 memory plate. Notes on the study in general: Memory subsets generally showed lower estimated richness than naive subsets.

Data came from immunoSEQ multiplex PCR; TCRdb stores just in-frame clones and leaves some out. The sample lists 2 million to 3 million clones; under 95% were seen once. This clone was observed once. Its antigen is not known. CDR1 and CDR2 from the germline V gene are LNHDA and SQIVND (reference sequence). The ends lost 5 bases at V and 6 bases at J; junction bases unmatched: 9. The length of the CDR3 is 15 residues. The clonotype was recovered from a man aged 18 to 30 in good health. Some clones in this sample may be carry-over from other donors' samples. The V call is TRBV19, the J call TRBJ1-1; TRBD1 matches 10 bases. Specimen: naive CD4+ T cells from PBMCs. The sample's subset: CD45RA+ positively selected. CDR3 sequence reads: CASSFRGQGGAEAFF. The CDR3 bases are TGTGCCAGTAGTTTTCGTGGACAGGGGGGGGCTGAAGCTTTCTTT. Filled out from reference TRBV19 and TRBJ1-1, the complete variable domain reads DGGITQSPKYLFRKEGQNVTLSCEQNLNHDAMYWYRQDPGQGLRLIYYSQIVNDFQKGDIAEGYSVSREKKESFPLTVTSAQKNPTAFYLCASSFRGQGGAEAFFGQGTRLTVV.